This TCR beta chain was profiled in a study of shared clonotypes between healthy human individuals. On this clone itself: Its specificity is not known.

For each subset, genomic DNA was distributed in equal portions over several immunoSEQ plates. Replicate PCRs run on unsorted PBMC used roughly 270 ng DNA, which was about 30,000 T cell genomes. The method was immunoSEQ multiplex PCR; TCRdb's version includes in-frame clones alone and lacks a portion of them. The table includes hundreds of thousands of clones, more than 75% detected once. The CDR3 is made up of 15 amino acids. Germline-derived CDR1 and CDR2 are MDHEN and SYDVKM. Adult Caucasians living in Nashville, Tennessee made up all of the donors. Study results and caveats: Sampling used blood alone; tissue repertoires probably differ.

This TCR came from a woman aged 40 to 50 in good health. Some clones in this sample may be carry-over from other donors' samples. Input material: PBMCs. The chain carries TRBV28 and TRBJ2-5; a possible D gene is TRBD2 (6 bases). The J call may be incorrect, as the DNA end agrees better with TRBJ2-7. The CDR3 DNA is TGTGCCAGCAGTTTATGGGGGACTGGATCCTACGAGCAGTACTTC. It codes for CASSLWGTGSYEQYF.